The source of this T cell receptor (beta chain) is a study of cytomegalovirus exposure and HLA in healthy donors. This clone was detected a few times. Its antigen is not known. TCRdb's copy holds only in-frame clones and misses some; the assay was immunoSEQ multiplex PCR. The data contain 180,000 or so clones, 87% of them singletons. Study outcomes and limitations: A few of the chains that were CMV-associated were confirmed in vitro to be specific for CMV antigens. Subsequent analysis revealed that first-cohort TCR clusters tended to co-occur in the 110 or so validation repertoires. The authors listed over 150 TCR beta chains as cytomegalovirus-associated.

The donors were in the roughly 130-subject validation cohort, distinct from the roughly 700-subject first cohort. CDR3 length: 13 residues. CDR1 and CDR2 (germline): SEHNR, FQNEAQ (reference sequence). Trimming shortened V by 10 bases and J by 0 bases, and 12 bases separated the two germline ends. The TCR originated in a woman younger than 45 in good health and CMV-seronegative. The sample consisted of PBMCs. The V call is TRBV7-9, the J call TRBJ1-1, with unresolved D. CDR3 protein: CAITQEVNTEAFF. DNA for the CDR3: TGTGCCATCACCCAGGAGGTGAACACTGAAGCTTTCTTT.